This is a list of T cell receptor beta chains from one sample in a study of sequential checkpoint blockade in melanoma. The table came from immunoSEQ multiplex PCR; TCRdb's copy has only in-frame clones and leaves some out. The repertoire holds 750 to 1,000 clones, with over 20% as singletons. This specimen was tumor tissue (inferred from file names), taken from a patient given nivolumab and ipilimumab in sequence. Every receptor here comes from a human donor with melanoma. The CDR3 runs from the conserved cysteine through the conserved F or W. Fields, in order: CDR3 protein, CDR3 DNA, V gene, clone size, D gene, J gene. The D gene is left open where the match is weak. Size is stated for part of the rows, as once, few or many counts, or as a class when the clone is expanded.

CASGPDTSYEQYF,TGTGCTAGTGGCCCTGACACCTCCTACGAGCAGTACTTC,TRBV12-5,-,-,TRBJ2-7
CASSLGKRGDTQYF,TGTGCCAGCAGTTTAGGGAAGCGGGGGGATACGCAGTATTTT,TRBV28,few,TRBD2,TRBJ2-3
CASSPFFYEQYF,TGTGCCAGCAGTCCATTTTTCTACGAGCAGTACTTC,TRBV28,-,-,TRBJ2-7
CASSQAPGGSGADTQYF,TGCGCCAGCAGCCAAGCCCCCGGGGGTAGCGGAGCAGATACGCAGTATTTT,TRBV23-1,medium-sized,-,TRBJ2-3
CASSQDGFDGYTF,TGTGCCAGCAGCCAAGACGGGTTTGATGGCTACACCTTC,TRBV16,-,-,TRBJ1-2
CACRAQGNQPQHF,TGTGCCTGTCGGGCCCAGGGGAATCAGCCCCAGCATTTT,TRBV6-8,-,-,TRBJ1-5
CASSLSRQTNSPLHF,TGTGCCAGCAGCTTATCCAGACAGACTAATTCACCCCTCCACTTT,TRBV11-3,medium-sized,-,TRBJ1-6
CASSPPGGQVGQPQHF,TGTGCCAGCTCACCACCGGGGGGGCAGGTTGGTCAGCCCCAGCATTTT,TRBV18,-,-,TRBJ1-5
CASGLREINSPLHF,TGTGCCAGCGGATTGAGAGAGATTAATTCACCCCTCCACTTT,TRBV6-8,few,-,TRBJ1-6
CAWRTGTQADTQYF,TGTGCCTGGAGGACAGGGACACAGGCAGATACGCAGTATTTT,TRBV30,few,TRBD1,TRBJ2-3
CASSPLPGLDEQYF,TGTGCCAGCAGCCCCCTTCCGGGACTAGACGAGCAGTACTTC,TRBV11-3,medium-sized,TRBD2,TRBJ2-7
CASSIPLGGGEADTQYF,TGTGCCAGCAGCATCCCTCTCGGGGGCGGAGAAGCAGATACGCAGTATTTT,TRBV9,-,-,TRBJ2-3
CASSLDVRGPYEQYF,TGTGCCAGCAGCTTGGATGTGAGGGGTCCCTACGAGCAGTACTTC,TRBV11-3,large,-,TRBJ2-7
CASSAQRGAGGNEQFF,TGTGCCAGTAGTGCCCAGCGGGGGGCCGGGGGCAATGAGCAGTTCTTC,TRBV19,-,TRBD2,TRBJ2-1